These T cell receptor beta chains were read from a single sample in a study of T cell repertoires in cytomegalovirus infection. One entry per CDR3 protein results from TCRdb running MiXCR on the reads. The sample includes around 430,000 distinct CDR3 sequences, about 44% seen only once; the top ten take 35% to 50%. No cognate antigen is known for these TCRs. The specimen comprised cultured PBMCs, sampled from culture after CMV antigen stimulation. The receptor set was obtained from a human donor in good health (CMV status not recorded). Some clones in this sample may be carry-over from other donors' samples. Both conserved end residues are part of each CDR3. The D gene is left open where the match is weak. Size tells how often a clone was seen (once, few, many) or the class of an expanded clone, and some rows leave it out.

v_gene: TRBV28; abundance: -; j_gene: TRBJ1-1; d_gene: TRBD1; CDR3aa: CASSEGQGEAFF; CDR3nt: TGTGCCAGCAGTGAGGGACAGGGTGAAGCTTTCTTT
v_gene: TRBV5-6; abundance: -; j_gene: TRBJ2-5; d_gene: TRBD2; CDR3aa: CASSGGGAGVETQYF; CDR3nt: TGTGCCAGCAGTGGTGGGGGAGCGGGAGTAGAGACCCAGTACTTC
v_gene: TRBV7-8; abundance: -; j_gene: TRBJ2-5; d_gene: -; CDR3aa: CASSLRFGLGGETQYF; CDR3nt: TGTGCCAGCAGCTTACGTTTCGGGCTAGGAGGAGAGACCCAGTACTTC
v_gene: TRBV7-6; abundance: -; j_gene: TRBJ2-1; d_gene: -; CDR3aa: CASSLEVGGHNEQFF; CDR3nt: TGTGCCAGCAGCTTAGAGGTGGGAGGTCACAATGAGCAGTTCTTC
v_gene: TRBV11-3; abundance: few; j_gene: TRBJ1-1; d_gene: -; CDR3aa: CASSFGPGAEAFF; CDR3nt: TGTGCCAGCAGCTTTGGTCCAGGGGCTGAAGCTTTCTTT
v_gene: TRBV6-5; abundance: few; j_gene: TRBJ1-2; d_gene: -; CDR3aa: CASSPDNYGYTF; CDR3nt: TGTGCCAGCAGTCCCGACAACTATGGCTACACCTTC
v_gene: TRBV7-2; abundance: few; j_gene: TRBJ2-3; d_gene: -; CDR3aa: CASSLGGRADTQYF; CDR3nt: TGTGCCAGCAGCTTAGGGGGTCGCGCAGATACGCAGTATTTT
v_gene: TRBV5-1; abundance: -; j_gene: TRBJ2-1; d_gene: -; CDR3aa: CASSLDLDEQFF; CDR3nt: TGCGCCAGCAGCTTGGACTTGGATGAGCAGTTCTTC
v_gene: TRBV11-2; abundance: -; j_gene: TRBJ2-2; d_gene: -; CDR3aa: CASSLLFANTGELFF; CDR3nt: TGTGCCAGCAGCTTACTGTTCGCGAACACCGGGGAGCTGTTTTTT
v_gene: TRBV6-6; abundance: -; j_gene: TRBJ2-2; d_gene: -; CDR3aa: CASSPGVNTGELFF; CDR3nt: TGTGCCAGCAGTCCCGGGGTGAACACCGGGGAGCTGTTTTTT
v_gene: TRBV7-8; abundance: -; j_gene: TRBJ2-5; d_gene: -; CDR3aa: CASSSWTLQETQYF; CDR3nt: TGTGCCAGCAGCTCCTGGACCTTACAGGAGACCCAGTACTTC
v_gene: TRBV7-8; abundance: few; j_gene: TRBJ2-7; d_gene: -; CDR3aa: CASSSMAGQRAYEQYF; CDR3nt: TGTGCCAGCAGCAGTATGGCGGGACAGAGAGCCTACGAGCAGTACTTC
v_gene: TRBV6-2/TRBV6-3; abundance: -; j_gene: TRBJ2-7; d_gene: TRBD2; CDR3aa: CASRPSGLAYEQYF; CDR3nt: TGTGCCAGCAGACCTAGCGGACTTGCCTACGAGCAGTACTTC
v_gene: TRBV4-1; abundance: -; j_gene: TRBJ2-1; d_gene: TRBD2; CDR3aa: CASSRGLAGGVSNEQFF; CDR3nt: TGCGCCAGCAGCAGAGGACTAGCGGGTGGGGTTAGCAATGAGCAGTTCTTC
v_gene: TRBV3-1; abundance: -; j_gene: TRBJ2-7; d_gene: -; CDR3aa: CASSSETYEQYF; CDR3nt: TGTGCCAGCAGCTCAGAAACCTACGAGCAGTACTTC
v_gene: TRBV5-4; abundance: few; j_gene: TRBJ2-5; d_gene: TRBD1; CDR3aa: CASSPRGGRETQYF; CDR3nt: TGTGCCAGCAGCCCGCGAGGGGGCCGGGAGACCCAGTACTTC
v_gene: TRBV20-1; abundance: few; j_gene: TRBJ2-7; d_gene: TRBD2; CDR3aa: CSAQGLAGVRYEQYF; CDR3nt: TGCAGTGCCCAGGGACTAGCGGGGGTCCGATACGAGCAGTACTTC
v_gene: TRBV28; abundance: -; j_gene: TRBJ2-7; d_gene: -; CDR3aa: CAGGGPYEQYF; CDR3nt: TGTGCCGGGGGGGGCCCCTACGAGCAGTACTTC
v_gene: TRBV28; abundance: -; j_gene: TRBJ2-3; d_gene: -; CDR3aa: CASIPAGGADTQYF; CDR3nt: TGTGCCAGCATCCCGGCCGGGGGAGCAGATACGCAGTATTTT
v_gene: TRBV5-5; abundance: -; j_gene: TRBJ1-5; d_gene: -; CDR3aa: CASSLGQPLNQPQHF; CDR3nt: TGTGCCAGCAGCTTGGGACAGCCTCTCAATCAGCCCCAGCATTTT
v_gene: TRBV7-9; abundance: few; j_gene: TRBJ2-1; d_gene: TRBD2; CDR3aa: CASSSSSGSSYNEQFF; CDR3nt: TGTGCCAGCAGCTCCTCTAGCGGGAGCTCCTACAATGAGCAGTTCTTC
v_gene: TRBV4-3; abundance: -; j_gene: TRBJ2-2; d_gene: TRBD1; CDR3aa: CASSPRWSRGHTGELFF; CDR3nt: TGCGCCAGCAGCCCAAGGTGGAGCAGGGGGCACACCGGGGAGCTGTTTTTT
v_gene: TRBV24-1; abundance: -; j_gene: TRBJ2-3; d_gene: -; CDR3aa: CATGGDTDTQYF; CDR3nt: TGTGCCACTGGAGGCGACACAGATACGCAGTATTTT
v_gene: TRBV12-3/TRBV12-4; abundance: once; j_gene: TRBJ2-1; d_gene: TRBD2; CDR3aa: CASSLAPLAGSYNEQFF; CDR3nt: TGTGCCAGCAGTTTAGCGCCTCTAGCGGGGTCCTACAATGAGCAGTTCTTC
v_gene: TRBV7-8; abundance: many; j_gene: TRBJ2-5; d_gene: -; CDR3aa: CASSLRVGALETQYF; CDR3nt: TGTGCCAGCAGCTTAAGGGTGGGAGCGTTAGAGACCCAGTACTTC
v_gene: TRBV7-2; abundance: -; j_gene: TRBJ2-7; d_gene: TRBD2; CDR3aa: CASSFEGGSSYEQYF; CDR3nt: TGTGCCAGCAGCTTTGAGGGCGGGAGCTCCTACGAGCAGTACTTC
v_gene: TRBV20-1; abundance: -; j_gene: TRBJ2-1; d_gene: TRBD2; CDR3aa: CSARDQGRAGYNEQFF; CDR3nt: TGCAGTGCTAGAGATCAAGGGAGGGCCGGTTACAATGAGCAGTTCTTC
v_gene: TRBV14; abundance: -; j_gene: TRBJ2-4; d_gene: -; CDR3aa: CASSQGSRGQYF; CDR3nt: TGTGCCAGCAGCCAAGGCTCCCGGGGTCAGTACTTC
v_gene: TRBV15; abundance: -; j_gene: TRBJ2-1; d_gene: -; CDR3aa: CATSRVGLRRGRKGNEQFF; CDR3nt: TGTGCCACCAGCAGAGTGGGCCTTAGGAGGGGGCGAAAGGGGAATGAGCAGTTCTTC
v_gene: TRBV20-1; abundance: -; j_gene: TRBJ2-7; d_gene: TRBD2; CDR3aa: CSAISGGGTYEQYF; CDR3nt: TGCAGTGCTATTAGCGGGGGAGGGACCTACGAGCAGTACTTC
v_gene: TRBV7-9; abundance: -; j_gene: TRBJ1-2; d_gene: -; CDR3aa: CASRWDVYGYTF; CDR3nt: TGTGCCAGCAGATGGGACGTCTATGGCTACACCTTC
v_gene: TRBV7-2; abundance: few; j_gene: TRBJ2-5; d_gene: TRBD1; CDR3aa: CASSLGTGKISETQYF; CDR3nt: TGTGCCAGCAGCTTGGGGACAGGAAAGATTTCAGAGACCCAGTACTTC
v_gene: TRBV29-1; abundance: -; j_gene: TRBJ2-1; d_gene: -; CDR3aa: CSIGRKGFYNEQFF; CDR3nt: TGCAGCATCGGCCGAAAGGGGTTTTACAATGAGCAGTTCTTC
v_gene: TRBV20-1; abundance: few; j_gene: TRBJ2-5; d_gene: -; CDR3aa: CSAVSPWGGETQYF; CDR3nt: TGCAGTGCTGTATCTCCTTGGGGGGGCGAGACCCAGTACTTC
v_gene: TRBV7-6; abundance: -; j_gene: TRBJ2-2; d_gene: -; CDR3aa: CASSLRGIPGELFF; CDR3nt: TGTGCCAGCAGCTTAAGGGGGATACCCGGGGAGCTGTTTTTT
v_gene: TRBV7-6; abundance: few; j_gene: TRBJ1-1; d_gene: -; CDR3aa: CASSTPNTGNTEAFF; CDR3nt: TGTGCCAGCAGCACCCCGAACACGGGGAACACTGAAGCTTTCTTT
v_gene: TRBV6-1; abundance: -; j_gene: TRBJ2-6; d_gene: -; CDR3aa: CASRVVGANVLTF; CDR3nt: TGTGCCAGCAGGGTAGTGGGGGCCAACGTCCTGACTTTC
v_gene: TRBV15; abundance: -; j_gene: TRBJ1-1; d_gene: TRBD1; CDR3aa: CATSREGQGAYRAFF; CDR3nt: TGTGCCACCAGCAGAGAGGGACAGGGGGCGTACCGAGCTTTCTTT
v_gene: TRBV7-2; abundance: few; j_gene: TRBJ1-2; d_gene: -; CDR3aa: CASSLAARYGYTF; CDR3nt: TGTGCCAGCAGCTTAGCAGCCCGCTATGGCTACACCTTC
v_gene: TRBV11-1; abundance: -; j_gene: TRBJ2-3; d_gene: -; CDR3aa: CASSQMLDTQYF; CDR3nt: TGTGCCAGCAGTCAGATGTTAGATACGCAGTATTTT
v_gene: TRBV7-9; abundance: -; j_gene: TRBJ1-1; d_gene: -; CDR3aa: CASSIWDRRDTEAFF; CDR3nt: TGTGCCAGCAGCATATGGGACCGGAGGGACACTGAAGCTTTCTTT
v_gene: TRBV19; abundance: -; j_gene: TRBJ2-1; d_gene: TRBD2; CDR3aa: CASKSSGGANEQFF; CDR3nt: TGTGCCAGTAAATCTAGCGGGGGGGCAAATGAGCAGTTCTTC
v_gene: TRBV7-8; abundance: many; j_gene: TRBJ1-4; d_gene: -; CDR3aa: CASSRGLTNEKLFF; CDR3nt: TGTGCCAGCAGCCGGGGACTCACTAATGAAAAACTGTTTTTT
v_gene: TRBV5-6; abundance: -; j_gene: TRBJ2-2; d_gene: -; CDR3aa: CASSLALYTGELFF; CDR3nt: TGTGCCAGCAGCTTGGCCTTATACACCGGGGAGCTGTTTTTT
v_gene: TRBV7-2; abundance: -; j_gene: TRBJ2-6; d_gene: -; CDR3aa: CASSPALLGANVLTF; CDR3nt: TGTGCCAGCAGCCCCGCTTTGTTAGGGGCCAACGTCCTGACTTTC
v_gene: TRBV27; abundance: few; j_gene: TRBJ2-2; d_gene: TRBD2; CDR3aa: CASTLLAGGNTGELFF; CDR3nt: TGTGCCAGCACCCTACTAGCGGGAGGAAACACCGGGGAGCTGTTTTTT
v_gene: TRBV10-3; abundance: -; j_gene: TRBJ2-3; d_gene: -; CDR3aa: CAISGPDFTDTQYF; CDR3nt: TGTGCCATCAGTGGACCGGACTTCACAGATACGCAGTATTTT
v_gene: TRBV2; abundance: -; j_gene: TRBJ2-1; d_gene: TRBD2; CDR3aa: CASSEEGLAVSYNEQFF; CDR3nt: TGTGCCAGCAGTGAAGAAGGGCTAGCGGTATCCTACAATGAGCAGTTCTTC
v_gene: TRBV20-1; abundance: -; j_gene: TRBJ2-5; d_gene: -; CDR3aa: CSARAPSGYQETQYF; CDR3nt: TGCAGTGCTAGAGCCCCTTCGGGGTACCAAGAGACCCAGTACTTC
v_gene: TRBV15; abundance: once; j_gene: TRBJ2-1; d_gene: TRBD2; CDR3aa: CATSRGWTSGSRTYNEQFF; CDR3nt: TGTGCCACCAGCCGGGGGTGGACTAGCGGGAGTAGGACCTACAATGAGCAGTTCTTC
v_gene: TRBV7-9; abundance: few; j_gene: TRBJ2-3; d_gene: -; CDR3aa: CASSSPEYTFTDTQYF; CDR3nt: TGTGCCAGCAGCTCCCCGGAGTACACATTCACAGATACGCAGTATTTT
v_gene: TRBV27; abundance: -; j_gene: TRBJ2-3; d_gene: TRBD2; CDR3aa: CASSSTSGGARSDTQYF; CDR3nt: TGTGCCAGCAGTTCGACTAGCGGGGGGGCGAGATCAGATACGCAGTATTTT
v_gene: TRBV7-9; abundance: -; j_gene: TRBJ2-1; d_gene: -; CDR3aa: CASSIPGFGNEQFF; CDR3nt: TGTGCCAGCAGCATCCCGGGATTTGGAAATGAGCAGTTCTTC
v_gene: TRBV7-8; abundance: few; j_gene: TRBJ2-7; d_gene: -; CDR3aa: CASSLGPRGYEQYF; CDR3nt: TGTGCCAGCAGCTTAGGCCCCCGGGGGTACGAGCAGTACTTC
v_gene: TRBV12-5; abundance: -; j_gene: TRBJ2-1; d_gene: TRBD2; CDR3aa: CASGLGGLAQHEQFF; CDR3nt: TGTGCTAGTGGTTTGGGGGGACTAGCGCAACATGAGCAGTTCTTC